Listed below are T cell receptor beta chains from one sample, sequenced in a study of blood T cell repertoires in COVID-19. The repertoire was sequenced with immunoSEQ multiplex PCR; TCRdb's copy has only in-frame clones and lacks some. The repertoire holds almost 400,000 clones, with around 87% as singletons. Sequencing was carried out using PBMCs or T cells enriched from blood (not recorded which). The receptor source for this set is a woman aged 30 to 39 with acute COVID-19. Each CDR3 is given with its conserved first and last residue.

CDR3 protein: CASRVQGSPLHF
J gene: TRBJ1-6
V gene: TRBV2

CDR3 protein: CASSVVVNTEAFF
J gene: TRBJ1-1
V gene: TRBV9

CDR3 protein: CATSAQTVETQYF
J gene: TRBJ2-5
V gene: TRBV24-1

CDR3 protein: CASSWGTVYEQYF
J gene: TRBJ2-7
V gene: TRBV11-2

CDR3 protein: CAWNRGGETQYF
J gene: TRBJ2-5
V gene: TRBV30

CDR3 protein: CASSPPGTSEETQYF
J gene: TRBJ2-5
V gene: TRBV7-8

CDR3 protein: CASSWGTSGGASDTQYF
J gene: TRBJ2-3
V gene: TRBV27

CDR3 protein: CASSHGSGPSVLHTDTQYF
J gene: TRBJ2-3
V gene: TRBV4-1

CDR3 protein: CATGISGGTSYNEQFF
J gene: TRBJ2-1
V gene: TRBV24-1

CDR3 protein: CASSRRLAGGREQYF
J gene: TRBJ2-7
V gene: TRBV6-7

CDR3 protein: CASSMLQVNSGNTIYF
J gene: TRBJ1-3
V gene: TRBV19

CDR3 protein: CASTTGGAPSGEAFF
J gene: TRBJ1-1
V gene: TRBV28

CDR3 protein: CASSPGVGYTF
J gene: TRBJ1-2
V gene: TRBV11-2

CDR3 protein: CASSPSTGDRHGYTF
J gene: TRBJ1-2
V gene: TRBV5-7

CDR3 protein: CASSLSGELFF
J gene: TRBJ2-2
V gene: TRBV11-3

CDR3 protein: CATEGATYEQYF
J gene: TRBJ2-7
V gene: TRBV10-3

CDR3 protein: CASSLRQGNNSPLHF
J gene: TRBJ1-6
V gene: TRBV5-1

CDR3 protein: CASSPGFEQYF
J gene: TRBJ2-7
V gene: TRBV6-5

CDR3 protein: CASSLRGGYTEAFF
J gene: TRBJ1-1
V gene: TRBV6-5

CDR3 protein: CASALNAGTGADWDGTEAFF
J gene: TRBJ1-1
V gene: TRBV12-5

CDR3 protein: CAWTDSDTQYF
J gene: TRBJ2-3
V gene: TRBV30

CDR3 protein: CASSSTSGGADTQYF
J gene: TRBJ2-3
V gene: TRBV7-3

CDR3 protein: CASSPDTNYGYTF
J gene: TRBJ1-2
V gene: TRBV18

CDR3 protein: CASSPMRVQETQYF
J gene: TRBJ2-5
V gene: TRBV18

CDR3 protein: CAGSLGEVNNEQFF
J gene: TRBJ2-1
V gene: TRBV25-1

CDR3 protein: CASSARYSYNEQFF
J gene: TRBJ2-1
V gene: TRBV9

CDR3 protein: CASSFFRGRDGYTF
J gene: TRBJ1-2
V gene: TRBV7-9

CDR3 protein: CASSLTGSGNTIYF
J gene: TRBJ1-3
V gene: TRBV2

CDR3 protein: CASGGTPSGYTF
J gene: TRBJ1-2
V gene: TRBV5-6

CDR3 protein: CASSLEAGLGYEQYF
J gene: TRBJ2-7
V gene: TRBV11-2

CDR3 protein: CASSLARPQGIQFNYGYTF
J gene: TRBJ1-2
V gene: TRBV5-8

CDR3 protein: CASSRQGPGTEAFF
J gene: TRBJ1-1
V gene: TRBV7-9

CDR3 protein: CASSPRLSGANVLTF
J gene: TRBJ2-6
V gene: TRBV27

CDR3 protein: CASGKTSGGAKGTGELFF
J gene: TRBJ2-2
V gene: TRBV19

CDR3 protein: CASSVGRVNTEAFF
J gene: TRBJ1-1
V gene: TRBV2

CDR3 protein: CASSPGGGRPGNTEAFF
J gene: TRBJ1-1
V gene: TRBV5-4

CDR3 protein: CASSSETGEAFF
J gene: TRBJ1-1
V gene: TRBV7-9

CDR3 protein: CASGFGLGVDEQYF
J gene: TRBJ2-7
V gene: TRBV19

CDR3 protein: CASSLISPGRNSPLHF
J gene: TRBJ1-6
V gene: TRBV7-2

CDR3 protein: CASSLAAGFREAFF
J gene: TRBJ1-1
V gene: TRBV7-2

CDR3 protein: CASNPPLAQDTEAFF
J gene: TRBJ1-1
V gene: TRBV7-9

CDR3 protein: CASSLGMDITYNEQFF
J gene: TRBJ2-1
V gene: TRBV5-1

CDR3 protein: CASSQEGASGLTDTQYF
J gene: TRBJ2-3
V gene: TRBV4-1

CDR3 protein: CASGSQGGTYNEQFF
J gene: TRBJ2-1
V gene: TRBV7-9

CDR3 protein: CASSEQGIGNTIYF
J gene: TRBJ1-3
V gene: TRBV6-1

CDR3 protein: CASALTGRGYTF
J gene: TRBJ1-2
V gene: TRBV21-1

CDR3 protein: CASSPSSGGGEKLFF
J gene: TRBJ1-4
V gene: TRBV18

CDR3 protein: CASSPAVRGGNSPLHF
J gene: TRBJ1-6
V gene: TRBV5-1

CDR3 protein: CASSLDGQPTDTQYF
J gene: TRBJ2-3
V gene: TRBV7-9

CDR3 protein: CASSQPPYGYTF
J gene: TRBJ1-2
V gene: TRBV3-1/TRBV3-2

CDR3 protein: CASSLGTTLNYGYTF
J gene: TRBJ1-2
V gene: TRBV5-1

CDR3 protein: CASSFNGPGYEQYF
J gene: TRBJ2-7
V gene: TRBV5-6

CDR3 protein: CATGTSGGASFDEQFF
J gene: TRBJ2-1
V gene: TRBV2

CDR3 protein: CASNHYSGGIYYEQFF
J gene: TRBJ2-1
V gene: TRBV28

CDR3 protein: CASSRQGETSPLHF
J gene: TRBJ1-6
V gene: TRBV3-1/TRBV3-2

CDR3 protein: CASSKSPGGNTEAFF
J gene: TRBJ1-1
V gene: TRBV5-1

CDR3 protein: CASSRDRGNSPLHF
J gene: TRBJ1-6
V gene: TRBV27